This T cell receptor beta chain derives from a study of blood T cell repertoires in COVID-19 (dated by TCRdb to the early 2020s). Notes on the research overall: Samples from collaborators originated in the United States, Italy and Spain and spanned both the acute and convalescent phases of COVID-19. The material from the prospective study consisted of cDNA or gDNA derived from T cells, B-cell-depleted T cells, or PBMCs. The dataset comprised deeply sampled blood TCRbeta repertoires from subjects exposed to, actively infected with, or recovered from COVID-19. The repertoires were released in a freely available public database meant as a resource for research on the immune response to SARS-CoV-2. Samples were obtained from the ongoing ImmuneRACE study (first 160 participants) and from about 1,300 subjects provided by 6 global collaborators. The sample metadata nearly always contained a de-identified subject ID, COVID-19 status, age in years and sex. Where HLA class I and class II types were available, the types were taken from metadata supplied by the sample provider, not from assay-based typing.

The CDR3 holds 16 amino acids from the cysteine to the phenylalanine. The entry retains the CDR3 DNA only, 48 bases that are in frame from base 1. CDR1 and CDR2, looked up from the germline V gene (reference sequence), are LNHDA and SQIVND. Between the V and J ends, shortened by 5 bases and 9 bases respectively, the junction contains 23 bases. Participants in the prospective study were enrolled through a virtual design, were aged about 18 to 89 years, and lived in about 25 United States geographic areas. In the prospective study, cohorts were assigned on the basis of participant-reported clinical history obtained from a screening survey and a study questionnaire. For ImmuneRACE Cohort 3, a participant was defined as recovered based on two consecutive negative NP/OP PCR tests, clearance by a healthcare professional, or resolution of symptoms. Mobile phlebotomists in the prospective study collected whole blood, serum and a nasopharyngeal or oropharyngeal swab from every participant. Participants in the prospective study had the option to provide additional blood draws and questionnaires over an approximately two-month period. Blood samples from the prospective study were shipped frozen or at room temperature prior to DNA extraction.

The immunoSEQ Assay, a bias-controlled multiplex PCR, was used to amplify TCRbeta CDR3 regions from genomic DNA. The original pipeline was this. The number of nucleated cells in each sample was estimated by amplification of reference gene primers within the assay. To quantify the absolute abundance of each unique TCRbeta CDR3 rearrangement, sequence reads were collapsed and filtered. Productive Simpson clonality was computed per sample as the square root of Simpson's diversity index over productive rearrangements. The immuneACCESS repertoire file appears here via TCRdb, limited to in-frame rearrangements. These files lack a portion of the clones; in checked studies, under half of the deficit traces to unresolved V genes, and the cause of the others is not known. V and J calls and clone size are those listed in that table; D and trimming were worked out from the DNA. This sample lists a few hundred thousand clones; 80% to 95% were detected once. The top ten constitute approximately 0.55% of the sample.

Paper-wide results and their limitations: The quantity of clinical and demographic metadata differed by source and by participant and was supplied without curation.

This clone was observed once. It lacks a known antigen. No much larger clonotype is one base removed from it; base qualities were not supplied. Sequencing input: PBMCs or T cells enriched from blood (not recorded which). The clonotype originates from a young man who had recovered from COVID-19. The rearrangement combines TRBV19 with TRBJ2-1; the D gene is not confidently resolved. CDR3 protein: CASSRDSRSPKAEQFF. In nucleotide form, the sequence is TGTGCCAGTAGTCGCGACTCACGATCCCCCAAGGCTGAGCAGTTCTTC.